This TCR beta chain was sequenced in a study of early T cells in non-severe SARS-CoV-2 infection listed by TCRdb under 2021. Broadly, across the study: Because TCR sequencing relied on bulk RNA taken from unsorted whole blood, pairing of alpha and beta chains was not possible.

Relative to germline, V is missing 5 bases and J is missing 3 bases, with 5 bases of the junction outside any gene match. The germline V gene supplies CDR1 SGHTA and CDR2 FQGTGA. The CDR3 contains 14 residues, cysteine and phenylalanine counted. The CDR3 DNA has 42 bases and is translated from base 1. This was a case-control study nested in a cohort of healthcare workers in London, UK, who had nasopharyngeal swab PCR tests and blood samples taken every week. Healthcare workers were enrolled in the week of the UK lockdown, from 23 to 31 March 2020, and were followed every week for up to roughly 15 weeks. The method behind the library was 5' RACE. The listed sequencing device is NextSeq 500. To correct for sequencing error and PCR bias, the TCR library protocol tagged individual cDNA molecules with unique molecular identifiers. Both TCR alpha and beta chains were sequenced, and tight co-correlation was observed between alpha and beta sequence abundances in each sample. On the study's bioinformatics: Decombinator V4 was used to annotate the V gene, J gene and CDR3 of the TCR sequences. TCRs were defined as expanded if a significant change between any two time points was detected under a Poisson model with p below 0.0001. TCR abundances were normalised to the total number of TCRs sequenced in each sample and reported as counts per million. TRAV1-2 paired with TRAJ12, TRAJ20 or TRAJ33 defined MAIT TCRs, while TRAV10 paired with TRAJ18 defined iNKT TCRs. A search of VDJdb, accessed on 1 November 2021, was run for TCRs annotated to CMV, EBV and SARS-CoV-2, with TCRs annotated for multiple antigens excluded. TCRdb passed the public sequencing reads through fastp at Q25 and MiXCR, retaining productive beta sequences. Rows with one shared CDR3 protein collapse into an entry with the most common genes and DNA. TCRdb assigned the V and J calls; the authors' analysis was not used. In all, the sample holds about 76,000 distinct CDR3 sequences, and approximately 11% of those were seen once. The leading ten clones occupy 4.7% of the sample.

This clonotype was observed many times. It has no known antigen specificity. Qualities for individual bases were not recorded, and no much larger clone is one base off. Here is what the overall study found, with its caveats: Matching against VDJdb was skewed toward anti-spike CD8 responses, likely underestimated virus-specific expansions, and missed private and CD4 specificities.

The clonotype originates from an adult who was a healthcare worker with PCR-confirmed SARS-CoV-2 infection or an uninfected control (not recorded which). This chain joins TRBV7-3 to TRBJ2-5, and 8 junction bases match TRBD1. The sample taken for sequencing was whole blood. The CDR3 is CASSRQGAEETQYF. In nucleotides, the sequence is TGTGCCAGCAGCCGTCAGGGGGCAGAAGAGACCCAGTACTTC.